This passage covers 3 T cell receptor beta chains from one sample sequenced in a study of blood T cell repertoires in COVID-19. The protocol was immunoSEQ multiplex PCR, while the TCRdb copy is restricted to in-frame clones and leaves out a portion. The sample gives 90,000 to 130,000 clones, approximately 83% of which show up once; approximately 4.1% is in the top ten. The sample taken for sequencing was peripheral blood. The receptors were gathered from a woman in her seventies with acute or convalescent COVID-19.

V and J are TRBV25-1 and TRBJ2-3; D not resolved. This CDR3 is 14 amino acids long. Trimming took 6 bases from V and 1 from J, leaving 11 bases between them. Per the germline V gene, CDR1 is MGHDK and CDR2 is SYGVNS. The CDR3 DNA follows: TGTGCCAGCAGGAATGCGCAGGGCACAGATACGCAGTATTTT. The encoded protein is CASRNAQGTDTQYF.

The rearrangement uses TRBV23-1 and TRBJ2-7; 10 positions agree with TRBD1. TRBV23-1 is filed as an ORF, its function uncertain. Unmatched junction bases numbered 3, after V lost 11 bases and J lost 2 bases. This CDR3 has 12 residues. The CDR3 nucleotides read TGCGCCCCAGGGACAGGGGCCTACGAGCAGTACGTC. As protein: CAPGTGAYEQYV.

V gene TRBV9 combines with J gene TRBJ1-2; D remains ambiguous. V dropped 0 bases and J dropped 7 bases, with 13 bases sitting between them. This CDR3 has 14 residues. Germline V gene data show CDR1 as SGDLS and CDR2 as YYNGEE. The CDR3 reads CASSVGTVKSGYTF. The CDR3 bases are TGTGCCAGCAGCGTAGGAACAGTAAAGTCTGGCTACACCTTC.